Listed below are T cell receptor beta chains from one sample, sequenced in a study of CD8+ T cells in alopecia areata. Only in-frame clones appear in the TCRdb table, and some are missing; sequencing was by immunoSEQ multiplex PCR. The data show some 110,000 clones, around two fifths seen once. The sequenced material came from CD4+ T cells sorted from blood. The receptor source for this set is a human donor with alopecia areata. The CDR3 runs from the conserved cysteine through the conserved F or W. A D gene is named only where the DNA matches it firmly. Some rows have no size entry. The others give once, few or many, or a class for an expanded clone.

>TRBV29-1|TRBJ1-2|few|.
CSVTNREEDGYTF
TGCAGCGTTACCAACAGGGAGGAGGATGGCTACACCTTC
>TRBV7-9|TRBJ2-7|many|.
CASRGAGGTVSYEQYF
TGTGCCAGCAGAGGGGCAGGAGGGACGGTCTCCTACGAGCAGTACTTC
>TRBV4-1|TRBJ2-1|few|.
CASSQDFGRALYNEQFF
TGCGCCAGCAGCCAAGATTTCGGCAGGGCCCTCTACAATGAGCAGTTCTTC
>TRBV19|TRBJ2-3|.|TRBD1
CASSRSLGGQGTDTQYF
TGTGCCAGTAGTAGGTCACTGGGGGGACAGGGCACAGATACGCAGTATTTT
>TRBV4-2|TRBJ2-1|.|TRBD2
CASSQDFGLAFNEQFF
TGTGCCAGCAGCCAAGATTTCGGACTAGCCTTCAATGAGCAGTTCTTC
>TRBV7-2|TRBJ2-3|few|TRBD2
CASSEERLAGVTDTQYF
TGTGCCAGCAGCGAGGAAAGACTAGCGGGGGTCACAGATACGCAGTATTTT
>TRBV5-1|TRBJ2-5|few|TRBD1
CASSLGQGETQYF
TGCGCCAGCAGCTTGGGACAGGGAGAGACCCAGTACTTC
>TRBV5-1|TRBJ2-5|many|.
CASSLAGTGQETQYF
TGCGCCAGCAGCTTGGCCGGGACGGGACAAGAGACCCAGTACTTC
>TRBV30|TRBJ2-1|.|.
CAWSVLGHPFF
TGTGCCTGGAGTGTACTTGGACATCCGTTCTTC
>TRBV29-1|TRBJ2-1|.|.
CSLGGGNEQFF
TGCAGCTTGGGTGGTGGGAATGAGCAGTTCTTC
>TRBV5-1|TRBJ2-5|few|TRBD2
CASSPTSGRLETQYF
TGCGCCAGCAGCCCGACTAGCGGGAGATTGGAGACCCAGTACTTC
>TRBV30|TRBJ2-7|.|.
CAGSRDSYEQYF
TGTGCCGGGTCGAGGGACTCCTACGAGCAGTACTTC
>TRBV28|TRBJ2-7|.|.
CASSTPRDRHEQYF
TGTGCCAGCAGTACCCCCCGGGACCGACACGAGCAGTACTTC